These 26 T cell receptor beta chains came from one sample sequenced in a study of blood T cell repertoires in COVID-19. Generated by immunoSEQ multiplex PCR, the TCRdb table keeps only in-frame clones and is missing some. The sample lists about 46,000 clones, roughly 88% occurring once. The sample taken for sequencing was peripheral blood. The receptors were gathered from a man aged 45-60 years with acute or convalescent COVID-19.

The J gene is TRBJ1-6, the V gene TRBV7-2, with D hard to call. Germline V gene sequence: CDR1 SGHTA, CDR2 FQGNSA. Trimming shortened V by 0 bases and J by 8 bases, and 5 bases separated the two germline ends. The CDR3 is 13 residues long. Here the CDR3 DNA reads TGTGCCAGCAGCTTAGCGGCTTATTCACCCCTCCACTTT. Encoded protein: CASSLAAYSPLHF.

This clone appeared a single time. The V and J genes are TRBV10-3 and TRBJ1-1; TRBD1 might be the D (5 bases). The germline V gene encodes CDR1 ENHRY and CDR2 SYGVKD. This CDR3 region has 14 residues. Trimming removed 3 bases from V and 6 bases from J, with 14 bases in between. In DNA, the CDR3 is TGTGCCATCAGTGAAGCAGGGAAGGAACCTGAAGCTTTCTTT. Its protein is CAISEAGKEPEAFF.

The DNA for the CDR3 is TGTGCCAGCAGCTTAGACAGGGGAGCGGACACTGAAGCTTTCTTT. Translated, it gives CASSLDRGADTEAFF. The gene calls are TRBV11-1 and TRBJ1-1; 7 bases are shared with TRBD1. The germline V gene encodes CDR1 SGHAT and CDR2 FQDESV (reference sequence). The length of the CDR3 is 15 residues. The ends lost 1 base at V and 3 bases at J; junction bases unmatched: 5.

The chain joins TRBV6-2 or TRBV6-3 to TRBJ1-4; D is unclear. Trimming removed 6 bases from V and 4 bases from J, with 15 bases in between. This CDR3 comprises 15 residues. Germline CDR1 is MNHEY and CDR2 is SVGEGT. The CDR3 sequence is CASSTEGLNNEKLFF. The CDR3 region has the DNA TGTGCCAGCAGCACCGAGGGTCTGAATAATGAAAAACTGTTTTTT.

The CDR3 sequence is CASSDGDRGLSFAEAFF. Written as DNA, the CDR3 is TGTGCCAGCAGTGATGGGGACAGGGGGCTTTCGTTCGCTGAAGCTTTCTTT. The chain couples TRBV6-1 to TRBJ1-1; 12 bases line up with TRBD1. V dropped 3 bases and J dropped 6; count of bases not matched to a gene: 11. CDR3 length: 17 residues. The germline gives CDR1 MNHNS, CDR2 SASEGT.

This clone showed up just a few times. The rearrangement links TRBV30 to TRBJ1-1; TRBD1 might be the D (5 bases). The CDR3 has 13 residues. V was trimmed by 4 bases and J by 2 bases, leaving 11 bases between them. Germline values: CDR1 GTSNPN, CDR2 SVGIG (reference sequence). CDR3 sequence reads: CAWIQEFNTEAFF. In nucleotides, the CDR3 is TGTGCCTGGATACAGGAATTTAACACTGAAGCTTTCTTT.

V gene TRBV2 combines with J gene TRBJ2-1; no firm D call. The CDR3 consists of 13 residues. Germline CDR1 SNHLY, CDR2 FYNNEI. Trimming left V 5 bases short and J 8 bases short, with 13 bases between. The DNA of the CDR3 is TGTGCCAGCAGTCGCGCGTCTTCGGATGAGCAGTTCTTC. Translating gives CASSRASSDEQFF.

V and J are TRBV9 and TRBJ2-7, with D perhaps TRBD1 (6 bases). Germline-derived CDR1 and CDR2 are SGDLS and YYNGEE. V was cut by 1 base and J by 4 bases, with 18 bases left in between. This CDR3 has 16 residues. DNA for the CDR3: TGTGCCAGCAGCGTAACTCAGCCGGGACACCGATACGAGCAGTACTTC. Translating gives CASSVTQPGHRYEQYF.

This clone was picked up a small number of times. V is TRBV20-1 and J is TRBJ1-5; tentative D call: TRBD1 (6 bases). V lost 4 bases and J lost 0, with 16 bases in between. CDR1 is DFQATT and CDR2 is SNEGSKA in the germline V gene (reference sequence). CDR3 length equals 16 residues. The DNA of the CDR3 is TGCAGTGCTAATGACGGACAGCCGGATAGCAATCAGCCCCAGCATTTT. Protein product: CSANDGQPDSNQPQHF.

V gene TRBV6-5 combines with J gene TRBJ2-5; D gene ambiguous. The CDR3 covers 12 residues. The germline V gene encodes CDR1 MNHEY and CDR2 SVGAGI. V lost 5 bases and J lost 7, with 11 bases in between. The CDR3, as DNA: TGTGCCAGCAGTAGCTCCAAGATGACCCAGTACTTC. It is translated as CASSSSKMTQYF.

The chain recombines TRBV7-2 with TRBJ2-1, with unresolved D. Germline-derived CDR1 and CDR2 are SGHTA and FQGNSA. There are 15 residues in the CDR3. V lost 1 base, J lost 3 bases, and 10 bases lay in between. CDR3 coding DNA: TGTGCCAGCAGCTTAGGAGGCGGCAACTACAATGAGCAGTTCTTC. Translated: CASSLGGGNYNEQFF.

This clone was observed a few times. The chain uses TRBV29-1 and TRBJ1-1; D is uncertain. Trimming removed 1 base at V and 4 bases at J, with 13 bases between. This CDR3 is built from 14 residues. Germline V gene sequence: CDR1 SQVTM, CDR2 ANQGSEA. CDR3 in DNA: TGCAGCGTTGAAGTAAGTTCTAGAGGCACTGAAGCTTTCTTT. Protein: CSVEVSSRGTEAFF.

The V gene is TRBV4-1, the J gene TRBJ2-7, with TRBD1 as a possible D gene (5 bases). The germline V gene encodes CDR1 MGHRA and CDR2 YSYEKL. V lost 0 bases, J lost 1 base, and 10 bases lay in between. The length of the CDR3 is 15 residues. CDR3 sequence (DNA): TGCGCCAGCAGCCAAGAGCCAGGGTATTCCTACGAGCAGTACTTC. The encoded protein is CASSQEPGYSYEQYF.

The genes are TRBV14 and TRBJ2-1, with 11 bases fitting TRBD1. Per the germline V gene, CDR1 is SGHDN and CDR2 is FVKESK. This CDR3 contains 20 residues. The V gene end was trimmed by 4 bases and the J gene end by 2 bases; junction bases not matched to a gene: 16. The CDR3 spells CASSLGTGGLWTSTYNEQFF. The DNA of the CDR3 is TGTGCCAGCAGCCTTGGGACAGGGGGGCTTTGGACTAGCACCTACAATGAGCAGTTCTTC.

The chain couples TRBV7-2 to TRBJ2-3, with 8 nucleotides matching TRBD1. The germline gives CDR1 SGHTA, CDR2 FQGNSA. The V and J ends lost 2 bases and 4 bases, in that order; junction bases with no gene match: 8. This CDR3 is 16 amino acids long. This CDR3 is CASSLYRTGSADTQYF. DNA of the CDR3: TGTGCCAGCAGCTTATATCGGACAGGGAGTGCAGATACGCAGTATTTT.

The J gene is TRBJ1-5, the V gene TRBV6-5; TRBD1 matches at 9 bases. Germline loops: CDR1 MNHEY, CDR2 SVGAGI. V lost 6 bases and J lost 1; bases outside the gene matches: 4. This CDR3 has 15 residues. In nucleotides, the CDR3 is TGTGCCAGCAGGAAGACAGGGGGAAGCAATCAGCCCCAGCATTTT. This gives the protein CASRKTGGSNQPQHF.

The chain is built from TRBV19 and TRBJ1-1; D is ambiguous. Trimming removed 4 bases from V and 5 bases from J, with 11 bases in between. This CDR3 is 13 amino acids long. The germline V gene encodes CDR1 LNHDA and CDR2 SQIVND (reference sequence). As DNA, the CDR3 is TGTGCCAGTAGTACCCTCCCCAGGACTGAAGCTTTCTTT. This codes for CASSTLPRTEAFF.

The chain joins TRBV7-8 to TRBJ2-7, with 9 bases fitting TRBD2. Germline V gene sequence: CDR1 SGHVS, CDR2 FQNEAQ. Trimming removed 1 base from V and 6 bases from J; junction bases left unmatched: 10. The CDR3 has 16 residues. The CDR3 is CASSLVSLAGRREQYF. The CDR3 nucleotides are TGTGCCAGCAGCTTAGTCAGCCTAGCGGGACGTCGCGAGCAGTACTTC.

The chain employs TRBV19 and TRBJ1-3, with 9 bases aligning to TRBD1. Unmatched junction bases numbered 9, after V lost 6 bases and J lost 9 bases. Per germline, CDR1 LNHDA and CDR2 SQIVND (reference sequence). The CDR3 loop spans 14 amino acids. In nucleotides, the CDR3 is TGTGCCAGTAGCCTACCCGGACAGGGGCTCACCATATATTTT. Protein sequence: CASSLPGQGLTIYF.

The chain has TRBV11-2 and TRBJ1-5; TRBD1 aligns across 8 bases. From germline, CDR1 is SGHAT and CDR2 FQNNGV. This CDR3 has 15 residues. V lost 0 bases to trimming and J lost 5 bases; unmatched junction nucleotides: 3. In DNA form, the CDR3 reads TGTGCCAGCAGCTTAGATAGACAGGGGCATCAGCCCCAGCATTTT. Its translation: CASSLDRQGHQPQHF. The whole variable domain, remainder taken from reference TRBV11-2 and TRBJ1-5, is EAGVAQSPRYKIIEKRQSVAFWCNPISGHATLYWYQQILGQGPKLLIQFQNNGVVDDSQLPKDRFSAERLKGVDSTLKIQPAKLEDSAVYLCASSLDRQGHQPQHFGDGTRLSIL.

This chain joins TRBV4-3 and TRBJ2-3; D is ambiguous. Between the trimmed V and J ends, which lost 1 base and 2 bases, there was a span of 10 bases. CDR3 length: 15 residues. Looked up from germline, CDR1 is LGHNA and CDR2 is YSLEER. The CDR3 sequence is CASSQGGKITDTQYF. In DNA, the CDR3 is TGCGCCAGCAGCCAAGGCGGCAAAATCACAGATACGCAGTATTTT.

The V and J genes are TRBV29-1 and TRBJ1-1, with TRBD1 identical over 7 bases. The CDR3 extends over 14 amino acids. CDR1 SQVTM and CDR2 ANQGSEA come from the germline V gene. V trimming: 1 base; J trimming: 1 base; junction bases outside the gene matches: 3. As DNA, the CDR3 is TGCAGCGTTGAAGTAGCAGGGGGGAACACTGAAGCTTTCTTT. This translates into CSVEVAGGNTEAFF.

This chain uses TRBV5-4 with TRBJ1-2; 7 bases are a match to TRBD1. V shed 4 bases, J shed 2 bases, and the junction held 8 bases outside the gene matches. CDR3 length equals 15 residues. Germline V gene lookup returns CDR1 SGHNT and CDR2 YYREEE (reference sequence). CDR3 region: CASSGGQGDNYGYTF. CDR3 coding DNA: TGTGCCAGCAGCGGTGGGCAGGGGGACAACTATGGCTACACCTTC.

V is TRBV19 and J is TRBJ2-1; 10 bases agree with TRBD1. CDR3 length equals 17 residues. Germline V gives CDR1 LNHDA, CDR2 SQIVND (reference sequence). Germline trimming cut 4 bases from V and 6 bases from J; bases unmatched to any gene: 12. The CDR3 sequence is CASSSTRQGAIINEQFF. CDR3 DNA: TGTGCCAGTAGTAGCACCAGACAGGGGGCGATCATCAATGAGCAGTTCTTC.

The chain recombines TRBV6-2 or TRBV6-3 with TRBJ2-1; 9 bases fit TRBD2. Per germline, CDR1 MNHEY and CDR2 SVGEGT. J lost 8 bases, V lost 5 bases, and 16 bases had no gene match. The CDR3 sequence is 17 residues long. In nucleotides, the CDR3 is TGTGCCAGCAGTCTCCCCCCGGTAGCGGGGGTATCTTATGAGCAGTTCTTC. It encodes CASSLPPVAGVSYEQFF.

This chain uses TRBV18 with TRBJ2-7; 7 bases map to TRBD2. V shed 8 bases and J 1 base; nucleotides not matched to a gene: 8. Germline V gene lookup returns CDR1 KGHSH and CDR2 LQKENI. The CDR3 is made up of 14 amino acids. CDR3: CASLSGLDSYEQYF. CDR3 nucleotide sequence: TGTGCCAGCCTTAGCGGGTTAGATTCCTACGAGCAGTACTTC.